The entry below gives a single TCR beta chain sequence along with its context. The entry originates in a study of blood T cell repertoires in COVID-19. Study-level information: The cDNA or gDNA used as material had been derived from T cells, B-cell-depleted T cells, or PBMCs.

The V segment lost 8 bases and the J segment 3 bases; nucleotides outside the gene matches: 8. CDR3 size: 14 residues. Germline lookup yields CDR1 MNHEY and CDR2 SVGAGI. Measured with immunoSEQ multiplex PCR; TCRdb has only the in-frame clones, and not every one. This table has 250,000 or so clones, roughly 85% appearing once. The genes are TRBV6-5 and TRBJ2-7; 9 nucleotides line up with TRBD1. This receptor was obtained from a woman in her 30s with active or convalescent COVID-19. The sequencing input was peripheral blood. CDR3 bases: TGTGCCAGCTCACCGGGACAGGGTCGCTACGAGCAGTACTTC. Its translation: CASSPGQGRYEQYF.